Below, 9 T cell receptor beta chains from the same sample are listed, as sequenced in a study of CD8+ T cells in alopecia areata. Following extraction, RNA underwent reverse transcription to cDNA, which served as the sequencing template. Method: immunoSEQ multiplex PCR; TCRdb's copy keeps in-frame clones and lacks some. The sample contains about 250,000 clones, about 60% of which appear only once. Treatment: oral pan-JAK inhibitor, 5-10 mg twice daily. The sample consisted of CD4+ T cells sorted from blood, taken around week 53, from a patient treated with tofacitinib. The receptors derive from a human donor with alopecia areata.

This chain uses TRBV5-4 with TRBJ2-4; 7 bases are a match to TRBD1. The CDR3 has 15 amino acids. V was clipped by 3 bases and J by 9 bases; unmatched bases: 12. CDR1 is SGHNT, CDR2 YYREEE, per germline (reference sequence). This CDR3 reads CASSSYDRVRSIQYF. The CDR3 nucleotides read TGTGCCAGCAGCTCCTACGACAGGGTGAGGAGCATTCAGTACTTC.

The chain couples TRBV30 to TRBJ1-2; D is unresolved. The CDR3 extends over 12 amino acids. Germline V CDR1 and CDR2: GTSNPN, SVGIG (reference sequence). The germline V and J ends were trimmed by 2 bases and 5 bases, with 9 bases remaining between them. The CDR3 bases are TGTGCCTGGAGTCGGCAGGAATATGGCTACACCTTC. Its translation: CAWSRQEYGYTF. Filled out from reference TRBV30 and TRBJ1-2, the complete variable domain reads SQTIHQWPATLVQPVGSPLSLECTVEGTSNPNLYWYRQAAGRGLQLLFYSVGIGQISSEVPQNLSASRPQDRQFILSSKKLLLSDSGFYLCAWSRQEYGYTFGSGTRLTVV.

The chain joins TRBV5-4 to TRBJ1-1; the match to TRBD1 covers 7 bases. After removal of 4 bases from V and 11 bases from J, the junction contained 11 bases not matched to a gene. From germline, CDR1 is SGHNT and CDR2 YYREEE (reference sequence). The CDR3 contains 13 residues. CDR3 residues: CASSPGQEKRAFF. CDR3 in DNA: TGTGCCAGCAGCCCCGGACAGGAAAAAAGGGCTTTCTTT. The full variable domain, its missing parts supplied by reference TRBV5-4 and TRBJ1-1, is ETGVTQSPTHLIKTRGQQVTLRCSSQSGHNTVSWYQQALGQGPQFIFQYYREEENGRGNFPPRFSGLQFPNYSSELNVNALELDDSALYLCASSPGQEKRAFFGQGTRLTVV.

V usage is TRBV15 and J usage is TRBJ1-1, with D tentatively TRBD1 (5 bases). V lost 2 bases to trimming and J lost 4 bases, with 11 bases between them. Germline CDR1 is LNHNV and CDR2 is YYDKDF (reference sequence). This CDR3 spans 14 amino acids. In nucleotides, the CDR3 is TGTGCCACCAGCAGACAGGGATCCGGCACTGAAGCTTTCTTT. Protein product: CATSRQGSGTEAFF. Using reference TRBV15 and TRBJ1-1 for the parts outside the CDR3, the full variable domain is DAMVIQNPRYQVTQFGKPVTLSCSQTLNHNVMYWYQQKSSQAPKLLFHYYDKDFNNEADTPDNFQSRRPNTSFCFLDIRSPGLGDTAMYLCATSRQGSGTEAFFGQGTRLTVV.

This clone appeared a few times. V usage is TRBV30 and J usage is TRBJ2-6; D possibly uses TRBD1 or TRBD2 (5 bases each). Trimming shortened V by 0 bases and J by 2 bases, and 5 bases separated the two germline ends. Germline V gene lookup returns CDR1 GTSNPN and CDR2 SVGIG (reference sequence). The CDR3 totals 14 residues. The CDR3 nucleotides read TGTGCCTGGAGTGTGGGGGCTGGGGCCAACGTCCTGACTTTC. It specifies CAWSVGAGANVLTF.

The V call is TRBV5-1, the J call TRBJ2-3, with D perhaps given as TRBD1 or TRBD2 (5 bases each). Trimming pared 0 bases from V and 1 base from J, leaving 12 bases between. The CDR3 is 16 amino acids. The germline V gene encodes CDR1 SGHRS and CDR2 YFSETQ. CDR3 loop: CASSLERGRGTDTQYF. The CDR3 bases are TGCGCCAGCAGCTTGGAGAGGGGCAGGGGCACAGATACGCAGTATTTT.

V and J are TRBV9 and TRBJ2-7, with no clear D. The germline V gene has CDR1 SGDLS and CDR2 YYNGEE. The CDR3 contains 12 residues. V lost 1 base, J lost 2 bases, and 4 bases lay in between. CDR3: CASSVTPYEQYF. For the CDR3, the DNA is TGTGCCAGCAGCGTAACTCCCTACGAGCAGTACTTC. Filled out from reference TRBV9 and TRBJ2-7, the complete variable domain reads DSGVTQTPKHLITATGQRVTLRCSPRSGDLSVYWYQQSLDQGLQFLIQYYNGEERAKGNILERFSAQQFPDLHSELNLSSLELGDSALYFCASSVTPYEQYFGPGTRLTVT.

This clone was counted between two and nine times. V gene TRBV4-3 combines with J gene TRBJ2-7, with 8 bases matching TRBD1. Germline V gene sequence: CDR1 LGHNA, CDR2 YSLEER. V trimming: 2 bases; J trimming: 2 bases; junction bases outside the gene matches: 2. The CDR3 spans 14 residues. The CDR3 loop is CASSQRQGPYEQYF. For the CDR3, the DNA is TGCGCCAGCAGCCAAAGACAGGGGCCCTACGAGCAGTACTTC.

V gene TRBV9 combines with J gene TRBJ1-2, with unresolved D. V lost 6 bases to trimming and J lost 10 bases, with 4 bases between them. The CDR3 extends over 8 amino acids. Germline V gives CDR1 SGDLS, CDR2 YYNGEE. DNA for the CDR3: TGTGCCAGCAACCCCTACACCTTC. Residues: CASNPYTF.